A single sample gave rise to the 6 T cell receptor beta chains below, sequenced in a study of shared T cell receptors in the human thymus. This table comes from immunoSEQ multiplex PCR, and its TCRdb copy is limited to in-frame clones, with some not included. The sample has roughly 500,000 clones, more than 75% seen once; the top ten hold more than 0.01%. The same data also contributed to another study, on human thymus T cells.

Material: thymocytes. Receptors were obtained from a boy less than two years old with a congenital heart defect.

The chain is built from TRBV27 and TRBJ2-6; D is perhaps TRBD1 (5 bases). V shed 6 bases and J shed 1 base, with 22 bases lying between them. The CDR3 loop spans 19 amino acids. From germline, CDR1 is MNHEY and CDR2 SMNVEV (reference sequence). CDR3 protein: CASRQQDRTDPSGANVLTF. The DNA for the CDR3 is TGTGCCAGCAGACAACAGGATCGGACGGACCCTTCTGGGGCCAACGTCCTGACTTTC.

The chain links TRBV27 to TRBJ2-7; 9 bases line up with TRBD2. Trimming cost V 3 bases and J 2 bases; bases outside gene matches: 5. CDR3 length equals 15 residues. Germline V CDR1 and CDR2: MNHEY, SMNVEV (reference sequence). The CDR3 DNA sequence: TGTGCCAGCAGTTTGTCGACTAGCGGAGCCTACGAGCAGTACTTC. It yields the protein CASSLSTSGAYEQYF.

The rearrangement uses TRBV7-9 and TRBJ1-1; D may be TRBD1 (5 bases). This CDR3 contains 15 residues. CDR1 SEHNR and CDR2 FQNEAQ come from the germline V gene (reference sequence). The V end was cut by 5 bases, the J end by 4 bases, with 17 bases between. CDR3 nucleotides: TGTGCCAGCAGCCCAGACAAGGGGCCGGGCACTGAAGCTTTCTTT. Amino acid sequence: CASSPDKGPGTEAFF.

The chain couples TRBV30 to TRBJ2-1; D is possibly TRBD2 (6 bases). Germline V gene lookup returns CDR1 GTSNPN and CDR2 SVGIG (reference sequence). CDR3 length equals 18 residues. The V and J ends lost 1 base and 0 bases respectively, with 19 bases between them. The CDR3 loop reads CAWSGPKVWRDSYNEQFF. The CDR3 DNA follows: TGTGCCTGGAGTGGTCCTAAGGTCTGGCGGGACTCCTACAATGAGCAGTTCTTC.

Notes on this clone: At the DNA level, this CDR3 is encoded by other sequences in the same sample as well. The chain employs TRBV6-6 and TRBJ2-4; 7 bases fit TRBD1. J lost 1 base, V lost 0 bases, and 0 bases had no gene match. Germline V CDR1 and CDR2: MNHNY, SVGAGI (reference sequence). The CDR3 has 15 amino acids. CDR3 loop: CASSYSTGAKNIQYF. In DNA form, the CDR3 reads TGTGCCAGCAGTTACTCGACAGGGGCCAAAAACATTCAGTACTTC.

This clone has a handful of counts. The CDR3 loop reads CATSSKAGLGTDTQYF. The DNA of the CDR3 is TGTGCCACCAGCAGTAAAGCGGGTCTAGGCACAGATACGCAGTATTTT. The gene calls are TRBV15 and TRBJ2-3; D may be TRBD2 (6 bases). The CDR3 length is 16 residues. The germline V and J ends were trimmed by 3 bases and 1 base, with 14 bases remaining between them. Germline V CDR1 and CDR2: LNHNV, YYDKDF (reference sequence).